Shown below are 28 T cell receptor beta chains from a single sample sequenced in a study of shared clonotypes between healthy human individuals. The assay was immunoSEQ multiplex PCR, and TCRdb's table has in-frame clones only and misses some. The sample lists 800,000 to 1,200,000 clones, around 82% seen once, with under 0.6% in the top ten. The sample consisted of memory CD4+ T cells from PBMCs. Documented subset: CD45RA-negative fraction. The receptor source for this set is a man between 18 and 29 years old in good health. Some clones in this sample may be carry-over from other donors' samples.

The chain uses TRBV4-2 and TRBJ2-5, with D tentatively TRBD2 (5 bases). The CDR3 totals 14 residues. Trimming removed 1 base from V and 3 bases from J, with 9 bases in between. CDR1 is LGHNA and CDR2 is YNFKEQ in the germline V gene. The CDR3 nucleotides read TGTGCCAGCAGCCAAGGCGGAGCGGAAGAGACCCAGTACTTC. Its translation is CASSQGGAEETQYF.

V and J are TRBV5-1 and TRBJ2-7; 7 bases map to TRBD2. The CDR3 is 13 residues long. CDR1 and CDR2 (germline): SGHRS, YFSETQ. After removal of 4 bases from V and 2 bases from J, the junction contained 3 bases not matched to a gene. This chain's CDR3 is CASSTSDTYEQYF. CDR3 bases: TGCGCCAGCAGCACTAGCGACACCTACGAGCAGTACTTC.

V gene TRBV7-3 combines with J gene TRBJ2-3, with D maybe TRBD1 (6 bases). Germline V CDR1 and CDR2: SGHTA, FQGTGA. The CDR3 totals 16 residues. Deletions cut 1 base from V and 2 bases from J, with 13 bases between. CDR3 amino acids: CASSLMGDTLTDTQYF. As DNA, the CDR3 is TGTGCCAGCAGCTTAATGGGGGACACCCTCACAGATACGCAGTATTTT.

This rearrangement joins TRBV6-1 to TRBJ1-2; D might be TRBD1 (5 bases). Germline V gives CDR1 MNHNS, CDR2 SASEGT. The germline V and J ends were trimmed by 3 bases and 8 bases, with 16 bases remaining between them. The CDR3 extends over 14 amino acids. The CDR3 DNA sequence: TGTGCCAGCAGTGAGGGGCCTCCTGTGTTGGGCTACACCTTC. Translation gives CASSEGPPVLGYTF.

The rearrangement joins TRBV29-1 to TRBJ2-7; 11 bases align to TRBD2. This CDR3 is built from 16 residues. Germline V gene data show CDR1 as SQVTM and CDR2 as ANQGSEA. Trimming at V came to 1 base and at J to 4 bases, leaving 9 bases not matched to a gene. CDR3 sequence reads: CSVEAGSGTSGYEQYF. The CDR3 coding sequence is TGCAGCGTTGAAGCTGGATCCGGGACTAGCGGATACGAGCAGTACTTC.

The chain couples TRBV7-9 to TRBJ2-1; D is undetermined. Per the germline V gene, CDR1 is SEHNR and CDR2 is FQNEAQ (reference sequence). The CDR3 is 13 residues long. The V gene lost 5 bases and the J gene lost 7 bases, with 12 bases spanning the gap. The CDR3: CASSPYTMNEQFF. The DNA of the CDR3 is TGTGCCAGCAGCCCATATACTATGAATGAGCAGTTCTTC.

V and J are TRBV5-1 and TRBJ2-2; a possible D gene is TRBD2 (5 bases). CDR3 length equals 15 residues. Germline V gene sequence: CDR1 SGHRS, CDR2 YFSETQ. Trimming took 0 bases from V and 6 from J, leaving 12 bases between them. This CDR3 reads CASSLAGSGPGELFF. The CDR3 nucleotides are TGCGCCAGCAGCTTGGCGGGATCGGGTCCCGGGGAGCTGTTTTTT.

The V and J genes are TRBV28 and TRBJ2-7, with TRBD1 matching over 7 bases. V dropped 5 bases and J dropped 5; count of bases not matched to a gene: 3. The CDR3 runs 12 residues. Germline V gene data show CDR1 as MDHEN and CDR2 as SYDVKM. The CDR3 sequence: CASSLTGDEQYF. The CDR3 nucleotides read TGTGCCAGCAGTCTTACAGGGGACGAGCAGTACTTC.

Regarding this clone: This sample includes further DNA sequences coding for the same CDR3. The genes are TRBV6-5 and TRBJ2-1, with TRBD1 identical over 9 bases. With V trimmed by 3 bases and J by 4 bases, 4 bases remained unmatched. The CDR3 loop spans 15 amino acids. The germline V gene has CDR1 MNHEY and CDR2 SVGAGI. The CDR3 loop is CASSYEGTGYNEQFF. The CDR3 DNA follows: TGTGCCAGCAGTTATGAGGGGACAGGGTACAATGAGCAGTTCTTC.

This clone was seen many times. The chain employs TRBV13 and TRBJ1-2, with D unresolved. V lost 3 bases to trimming and J lost 2 bases, with 10 bases between them. This CDR3 spans 14 amino acids. The V gene's germline CDR1 is PRHDT and CDR2 FYEKMQ (reference sequence). The CDR3 region is CASSLGGQNYGYTF. CDR3 nucleotides: TGTGCCAGCAGCTTGGGAGGGCAAAACTATGGCTACACCTTC.

This rearrangement joins TRBV13 to TRBJ2-5, with D possibly TRBD2 on 6 matching bases. Trimming shortened V by 4 bases and J by 2 bases, and 11 bases separated the two germline ends. This CDR3 is built from 14 residues. Germline V CDR1 and CDR2: PRHDT, FYEKMQ (reference sequence). The CDR3 coding sequence is TGTGCCAGCAGCTCCCGGGACTTTCAAGAGACCCAGTACTTC. It translates to CASSSRDFQETQYF.

This chain connects TRBV30 to TRBJ2-5, with D perhaps assigned TRBD1 or TRBD2 (6 bases each). Between the trimmed V and J ends, which lost 4 bases and 5 bases, there was a span of 17 bases. This CDR3 is built from 14 residues. In germline, CDR1 is GTSNPN, CDR2 SVGIG (reference sequence). In nucleotides, the CDR3 is TGTGCCTGGACATCAGGACAGACTAGGGAGACCCAGTACTTC. Protein product: CAWTSGQTRETQYF.

This clone occurred once. This rearrangement joins TRBV19 to TRBJ2-1; 8 bases fit TRBD2. Germline CDR1 is LNHDA and CDR2 is SQIVND (reference sequence). The CDR3 has 13 amino acids. The J segment lost 7 bases and the V segment lost 7 bases, leaving 6 bases of the junction unmatched. Here the CDR3 reads CASNQRERNEQFF. In DNA, the CDR3 is TGTGCCAGTAACCAGCGGGAGCGGAATGAGCAGTTCTTC.

This clone was picked up a small number of times. The gene calls are TRBV19 and TRBJ1-1; a possible D gene is TRBD1 (5 bases). V was shortened by 9 bases and J by 1 base, with 24 bases between the two germline ends. Per the germline V gene, CDR1 is LNHDA and CDR2 is SQIVND (reference sequence). The CDR3 totals 17 residues. CDR3: CASFPPNSGAPNTEAFF. For the CDR3, the DNA is TGTGCCAGCTTCCCCCCTAATTCTGGGGCACCGAACACTGAAGCTTTCTTT.

The chain has TRBV9 and TRBJ2-3; 8 nucleotides match TRBD1. With V trimmed by 2 bases and J by 4 bases, 6 bases remained unmatched. The CDR3 runs 15 residues. Germline V gene sequence: CDR1 SGDLS, CDR2 YYNGEE. CDR3 protein: CASSVLGQGSDTQYF. DNA for the CDR3: TGTGCCAGCAGCGTGCTCGGACAGGGTTCAGATACGCAGTATTTT.

Here the CDR3 DNA reads TGTGCCAGCAGCTTTTTCGCGTCTCAGACCGGGGAGCTGTTTTTT. Translated, it gives CASSFFASQTGELFF. The rearrangement links TRBV7-9 to TRBJ2-2; D call uncertain. This CDR3 is built from 15 residues. Germline loops: CDR1 SEHNR, CDR2 FQNEAQ (reference sequence). Trimming shortened V by 3 bases and J by 5 bases, and 13 bases separated the two germline ends.

This clone was found once. J is TRBJ1-3 and V is TRBV6-6, with 7 bases aligning to TRBD1. Germline CDR1 and CDR2: MNHNY and SVGAGI (reference sequence). V trimming: 2 bases; J trimming: 2 bases; junction bases outside the gene matches: 3. This CDR3 has 15 residues. CDR3 nucleotides: TGTGCCAGCAGTTACCCAACAGGGGCTGGAAACACCATATATTTT. Its protein product is CASSYPTGAGNTIYF.

The chain is built from TRBV14 and TRBJ1-4; 7 bases match TRBD1. There are 17 residues in the CDR3. Germline CDR1 reads SGHDN; CDR2 reads FVKESK. V was clipped by 3 bases and J by 5 bases; unmatched bases: 12. The chain's CDR3 is CASSQRTGWDSNEKLFF. CDR3 sequence (DNA): TGTGCCAGCAGCCAGCGCACAGGTTGGGACAGCAATGAAAAACTGTTTTTT.

The J gene is TRBJ2-7, the V gene TRBV14, with D possibly TRBD2 on 5 matching bases. Looked up from germline, CDR1 is SGHDN and CDR2 is FVKESK. Between the trimmed V and J ends, which lost 2 bases and 7 bases, there was a span of 18 bases. The length of the CDR3 is 15 residues. DNA for the CDR3: TGTGCCAGCAGCCAAAGTCCAGGACTGCCTAGAGAGCAGTACTTC. Its protein product is CASSQSPGLPREQYF.

Turning to this clone: In the same sample, other DNA sequences code for this CDR3. The gene calls are TRBV20-1 and TRBJ2-3; D call uncertain. The CDR3 totals 11 residues. The V end lost 2 bases, the J end lost 6 bases, and 6 bases lay between the germline ends. Per the germline V gene, CDR1 is DFQATT and CDR2 is SNEGSKA (reference sequence). CDR3 in amino acids: CSARLADTQYF. Here the CDR3 DNA reads TGCAGTGCTAGACTGGCGGATACGCAGTATTTT.

CDR3 residues: CASSWASRGYEQYF. For the CDR3, the DNA is TGTGCCAGCAGTTGGGCAAGCCGGGGTTACGAGCAGTACTTC. V gene TRBV25-1 combines with J gene TRBJ2-7, with D perhaps matching TRBD2 (5 bases). The CDR3 is made up of 14 amino acids. From germline, CDR1 is MGHDK and CDR2 SYGVNS. The V gene lost 5 bases and the J gene lost 4 bases, with 15 bases spanning the gap.

The chain combines TRBV9 with TRBJ2-3; TRBD1 matches 10 bases. The germline CDR1 and CDR2 sequences are SGDLS and YYNGEE. The CDR3 length is 17 residues. J was trimmed by 5 bases and V by 4 bases; bases with no gene match: 13. CDR3 coding DNA: TGTGCCAGCAGCACCCACGGACAGGGGGGTTTGGGAGATACGCAGTATTTT. Translation gives CASSTHGQGGLGDTQYF.

This clone was seen only a few times. The chain joins TRBV6-1 to TRBJ2-7; D remains ambiguous. From germline, CDR1 is MNHNS and CDR2 SASEGT. The CDR3 is 14 residues long. V dropped 0 bases and J dropped 9 bases, with 15 bases sitting between them. The CDR3 loop is CASSEALRRAAQYF. In DNA, the CDR3 is TGTGCCAGCAGTGAAGCGCTACGGCGTGCCGCGCAGTACTTC.

The chain carries TRBV19 and TRBJ2-7, with D possibly TRBD1 on 5 matching bases. The germline V gene encodes CDR1 LNHDA and CDR2 SQIVND (reference sequence). This CDR3 spans 12 amino acids. The V gene lost 5 bases and the J gene lost 6 bases, with 11 bases spanning the gap. DNA of the CDR3: TGTGCCAGTAGTGCCCCAAGGGGCGAGCAGTACTTC. Amino acid sequence: CASSAPRGEQYF.

The V call is TRBV13, the J call TRBJ2-1, with D maybe TRBD2 (6 bases). This CDR3 is 13 amino acids long. CDR1 and CDR2 (germline): PRHDT, FYEKMQ (reference sequence). Trimming cost V 5 bases and J 8 bases, with 13 bases left between them. The CDR3 is CASSRPLAYEQFF. The CDR3, as DNA: TGTGCCAGCAGCCGTCCTCTAGCGTATGAGCAGTTCTTC.

This rearrangement joins TRBV30 to TRBJ1-1; TRBD1 might be the D (5 bases). V shed 3 bases and J shed 5 bases, with 13 bases lying between them. The CDR3 contains 13 residues. CDR1 is GTSNPN, CDR2 SVGIG, per germline (reference sequence). In DNA form, the CDR3 reads TGTGCCTGGAGGGGGGGAGGGCCGACTGAAGCTTTCTTT. Translating gives CAWRGGGPTEAFF.

This clone showed up just a few times. This chain connects TRBV30 to TRBJ2-7; D ambiguous. There are 14 residues in the CDR3. The V gene's germline CDR1 is GTSNPN and CDR2 SVGIG (reference sequence). V lost 0 bases and J 0 bases, leaving 9 bases between the germline ends. The CDR3 DNA sequence: TGTGCCTGGAGTGTACGGGCGGACTCCTACGAGCAGTACTTC. Protein sequence: CAWSVRADSYEQYF. Full variable domain (rest looked up from reference TRBV30 and TRBJ2-7): SQTIHQWPATLVQPVGSPLSLECTVEGTSNPNLYWYRQAAGRGLQLLFYSVGIGQISSEVPQNLSASRPQDRQFILSSKKLLLSDSGFYLCAWSVRADSYEQYFGPGTRLTVT.

This clone showed up just once. The chain uses TRBV7-9 and TRBJ1-4; D perhaps matches TRBD1 (6 bases). Germline V CDR1 and CDR2: SEHNR, FQNEAQ (reference sequence). Trimming removed 1 base at V and 5 bases at J, with 8 bases between. The CDR3 totals 14 residues. This CDR3 reads CASSLEGGNEKLFF. In DNA form, the CDR3 reads TGTGCCAGCAGCTTAGAAGGGGGAAATGAAAAACTGTTTTTT. Supplemented by reference TRBV7-9 and TRBJ1-4, the full variable domain reads DTGVSQNPRHKITKRGQNVTFRCDPISEHNRLYWYRQTLGQGPEFLTYFQNEAQLEKSRLLSDRFSAERPKGSFSTLEIQRTEQGDSAMYLCASSLEGGNEKLFFGSGTQLSVL.